Each of the 18 T cell receptor beta chains below was sequenced from the same sample in a study of CD8+CD57+ T cells in acquired aplastic anemia. Both TCR beta VDJ combination and CDR3 sequence profiling were carried out. Genomic DNA was the template for this profiling. TCRdb reprocessed the reads with MiXCR, giving one entry per CDR3 protein. The sample yields roughly 290,000 distinct CDR3 sequences, roughly 61% seen once. Before being chosen for sequencing, patients had shown CD8+CD57+ cell expansion by flow cytometry. The sample comprised sorted CD4+, CD8+, or CD8+CD57+ T cells (not recorded which) from PBMCs. These receptors were collected from a human donor with aplastic anemia.

Points on this clonotype: A read error may account for a junction end that differs from germline. The chain is built from TRBV14 and TRBJ1-4; no clear D. The CDR3 sequence is 11 residues long. The V gene's germline CDR1 is SGHDN and CDR2 FVKESK. CDR3 residues: CASSTYGKLFF. The CDR3 bases are TGTGCCAGCAGTACATATGGAAAACTGTTCTTT.

V is TRBV7-6 and J is TRBJ1-3; TRBD1 agrees at 8 bases. The V segment lost 0 bases and the J segment 4 bases; nucleotides outside the gene matches: 5. Germline assignment: CDR1 SGHVS and CDR2 FNYEAQ. The CDR3 covers 16 residues. The CDR3 loop reads CASSLARQGMGNTIYF. The CDR3 DNA follows: TGTGCCAGCAGCTTAGCGAGACAGGGGATGGGAAACACCATATATTTT.

This clonotype was seen ten or more times. The chain has TRBV6-1 and TRBJ1-1, with a tentative D call TRBD1 (6 bases). The CDR3 is 13 amino acids. V was cut by 5 bases and J by 1 base, with 8 bases left in between. From germline, CDR1 is MNHNS and CDR2 SASEGT. Here the CDR3 DNA reads TGTGCCAGCAGTTGGGGGCAGAACACTGAAGCTTTCTTT. Translating it yields CASSWGQNTEAFF.

The rearrangement uses TRBV10-2 and TRBJ2-7; 9 bases map to TRBD1. The germline CDR1 and CDR2 sequences are WSHSY and SAAADI. This CDR3 has 14 residues. Germline trimming cut 6 bases from V and 4 bases from J; bases unmatched to any gene: 7. CDR3 DNA: TGCGCCAGCAGCACAGGGACAGGGAGATACGAGCAGTACTTC. The encoded protein is CASSTGTGRYEQYF.

The V call is TRBV28, the J call TRBJ2-7; TRBD2 might be the D (5 bases). Germline CDR1 reads MDHEN; CDR2 reads SYDVKM. This CDR3 has 13 residues. Trimming removed 5 bases at V and 4 bases at J, with 12 bases between. CDR3 loop: CASSTTSVYEQYF. The CDR3 region has the DNA TGTGCCAGCAGTACCACTAGTGTTTACGAGCAGTACTTC.

This clonotype was recorded once. This rearrangement joins TRBV20-1 to TRBJ2-5; 10 nucleotides line up with TRBD1. CDR1 is DFQATT, CDR2 SNEGSKA, per germline (reference sequence). With 5 bases clipped from V and 4 bases from J, the junction kept 7 bases outside the gene matches. The CDR3 has 14 amino acids. CDR3 in amino acids: CSAGGQGIGETQYF. CDR3 bases: TGCAGTGCTGGGGGACAGGGGATCGGAGAGACCCAGTACTTC.

This clonotype occurred a few times. This chain connects TRBV2 to TRBJ1-5, with TRBD1 as a possible D gene (6 bases). Germline CDR1 is SNHLY and CDR2 is FYNNEI. V was trimmed by 5 bases and J by 1 base, leaving 12 bases between them. The CDR3 spans 15 residues. The CDR3 reads CASSSGEVSNQPQHF. As DNA, the CDR3 is TGTGCCAGCAGTTCAGGGGAAGTCAGCAATCAGCCCCAGCATTTT.

There are a few counts of this clonotype. The gene calls are TRBV29-1 and TRBJ2-7; TRBD2 is a possible D gene (5 bases). The germline gives CDR1 SQVTM, CDR2 ANQGSEA. This CDR3 is built from 13 residues. V lost 2 bases and J lost 4, with 12 bases in between. The CDR3 bases are TGCAGCGTTGAATGGCATGAGGGTTACGAGCAGTACTTC. It specifies CSVEWHEGYEQYF.

The rearrangement joins TRBV2 to TRBJ2-1; D is undetermined. Germline V CDR1 and CDR2: SNHLY, FYNNEI. Trimming removed 6 bases at V and 4 bases at J, with 10 bases between. This CDR3 comprises 13 residues. The CDR3 sequence: CASSRTPYNEQFF. The CDR3 DNA follows: TGTGCCAGCAGCCGGACCCCGTACAATGAGCAGTTCTTC.

The CDR3 DNA sequence: TGTGCCAGCAGCCCAACTAGCGGGGGGCACACAGATACGCAGTATTTT. Amino acid sequence: CASSPTSGGHTDTQYF. The gene calls are TRBV7-9 and TRBJ2-3; 12 bases align to TRBD2. The germline V gene has CDR1 SEHNR and CDR2 FQNEAQ (reference sequence). The V and J ends lost 5 bases and 2 bases, in that order; junction bases with no gene match: 5. The CDR3 runs to 16 residues.

DNA for the CDR3: TGTGCCAGTAGTATGGTAGGCAATCAGCCCCAGCATTTT. Encoded protein: CASSMVGNQPQHF. The chain links TRBV19 to TRBJ1-5; D is unresolved. V lost 3 bases, J lost 2 bases, and 5 bases lay in between. Germline V gene lookup returns CDR1 LNHDA and CDR2 SQIVND (reference sequence). The CDR3 covers 13 residues.

This clonotype was counted only a few times. This chain uses TRBV18 with TRBJ1-2; D not resolved. CDR1 is KGHSH and CDR2 is LQKENI in the germline V gene. Trimming shortened V by 8 bases and J by 4 bases, and 17 bases separated the two germline ends. The CDR3 is 14 amino acids. CDR3 loop: CASKPQDGSYGYTF. For the CDR3, the DNA is TGTGCCAGCAAGCCCCAGGACGGATCCTATGGCTACACCTTC.

This clonotype was detected only a few times. The CDR3 spells CASSLNYIQETQYF. The DNA of the CDR3 is TGTGCCAGCAGCTTGAACTACATCCAAGAGACCCAGTACTTC. V gene TRBV7-8 combines with J gene TRBJ2-5; D remains unclear. Germline lookup yields CDR1 SGHVS and CDR2 FQNEAQ. The V end was cut by 3 bases, the J end by 1 base, with 9 bases between. CDR3 length: 14 amino acids.

This clonotype showed up just a few times. The chain recombines TRBV2 with TRBJ2-5, with TRBD2 identical over 11 bases. The CDR3 length is 14 residues. Trimming at V came to 6 bases and at J to 5 bases, leaving 5 bases not matched to a gene. From germline, CDR1 is SNHLY and CDR2 FYNNEI. The CDR3 bases are TGTGCCAGCAGGACCGGGACTAGCGGTGAGACCCAGTACTTC. The encoded protein is CASRTGTSGETQYF.

The CDR3 reads CASSLGQVRGTGELFF. The DNA for the CDR3 is TGCGCCAGCAGCTTGGGACAGGTTCGGGGCACCGGGGAGCTGTTTTTT. The V and J genes are TRBV5-1 and TRBJ2-2; D possibly corresponds to TRBD1 (6 bases). Germline CDR1 SGHRS, CDR2 YFSETQ. There are 16 residues in the CDR3. Between the trimmed V and J ends, which lost 0 bases and 4 bases, there was a span of 13 bases.

The gene calls are TRBV29-1 and TRBJ2-7, with TRBD1 matching over 11 bases. This CDR3 has 13 amino acids. The germline CDR1 and CDR2 sequences are SQVTM and ANQGSEA. J was trimmed by 3 bases and V by 5 bases; bases with no gene match: 3. Written as DNA, the CDR3 is TGCAGCGTTACCGGGACAGGGGGCTACGAGCAGTACTTC. Translating gives CSVTGTGGYEQYF.

This chain uses TRBV25-1 with TRBJ2-2; D is unclear. V lost 3 bases, J lost 4 bases, and 12 bases lay in between. Germline V gives CDR1 MGHDK, CDR2 SYGVNS. The CDR3 contains 15 residues. In DNA, the CDR3 is TGTGCCAGCAGTGATCAACACACCCTCACCGGGGAGCTGTTTTTT. Amino acid sequence: CASSDQHTLTGELFF.

As regards this clonotype: The junction shows a germline mismatch at one end, possibly a read error. The chain has TRBV5-8 and TRBJ1-6, with 10 positions matching TRBD1. The CDR3 sequence is 14 residues long. The V gene's germline CDR1 is SGHTS and CDR2 YDEGEE. Written as DNA, the CDR3 is TGCGCCAGCAGCCGTGACAGGGGGCGCTCACCCCTCCACTTT. Translation gives CASSRDRGRSPLHF.